The entry that follows covers one TCR beta chain sequence. Its specificity is unknown. This sample stems from a study of T-cell reconstitution after alpha-beta-depleted transplantation in children. The CDR3 is made up of 15 amino acids. After removal of 6 bases from V and 3 bases from J, the junction contained 5 bases not matched to a gene. Researchers prepared the TCRbeta library using unique molecular identifiers, the study reports. One entry per CDR3 protein results from TCRdb running MiXCR on the PCR reads. The repertoire consists of 450,000 to 600,000 distinct CDR3 sequences, with about 10% occurring once and the leading ten covering around 2%. General study points: Expanded graft clones, several hundred of them, were reportedly the source of alpha-beta T cells about two months after transplant. Several patients had high TCRbeta diversity at day 60; it came from surviving recipient T cells and thymic progenitors. Fresh T-cell production supplied most of the T-cell counts and diversity seen one year after transplant.

The TCR comes from a child aged 2-15 years with inherited bone marrow failure, due to receive a stem cell transplant. Specimen: PBMCs, collected before TCRalphabeta/CD19-depleted stem cell transplant. The rearrangement links TRBV12-3 or TRBV12-4 to TRBJ2-7; TRBD2 agrees at 13 bases. The CDR3 sequence: CASRLAGGPGYEQYF. CDR3 nucleotide sequence: TGTGCCAGCAGACTAGCGGGAGGGCCGGGCTACGAGCAGTACTTC.